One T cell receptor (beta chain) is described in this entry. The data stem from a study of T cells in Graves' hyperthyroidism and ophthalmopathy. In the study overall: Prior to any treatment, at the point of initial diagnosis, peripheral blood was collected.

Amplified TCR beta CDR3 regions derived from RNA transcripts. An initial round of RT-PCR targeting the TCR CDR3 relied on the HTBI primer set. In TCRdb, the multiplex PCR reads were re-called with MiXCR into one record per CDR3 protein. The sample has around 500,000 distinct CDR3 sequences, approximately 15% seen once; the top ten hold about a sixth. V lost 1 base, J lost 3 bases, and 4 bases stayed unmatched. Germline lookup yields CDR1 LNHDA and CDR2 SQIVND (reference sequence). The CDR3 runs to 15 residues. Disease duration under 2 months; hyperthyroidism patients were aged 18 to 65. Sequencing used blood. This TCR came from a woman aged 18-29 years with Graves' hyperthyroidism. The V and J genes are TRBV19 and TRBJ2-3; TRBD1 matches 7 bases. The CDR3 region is CASSIGQGVTDTQYF. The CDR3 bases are TGTGCCAGTAGTATAGGACAGGGAGTGACAGATACGCAGTATTTT.